These 10 T cell receptor beta chains came from one sample sequenced in a study of a mutant IDH1 vaccine in newly diagnosed glioma. Sample time point: baseline, week 1 (first vaccination visit). Regarding treatment: pre-vaccination baseline after standard-of-care therapy. The assay was immunoSEQ multiplex PCR, and TCRdb's table has in-frame clones only and misses some. The sample lists 40,000 or so clones, just under 95% occurring once. The sample consisted of PBMCs, taken from a glioma patient treated with radiotherapy, temozolomide or both. Receptors were obtained from a man younger than 35 with glioma.

The J gene is TRBJ1-2, the V gene TRBV27, with a possible D match to TRBD1 (5 bases). CDR3 length: 13 amino acids. The germline CDR1 and CDR2 sequences are MNHEY and SMNVEV (reference sequence). Trimming removed 2 bases from V and 8 bases from J, with 12 bases in between. In DNA, the CDR3 is TGTGCCAGCAGTTTAAGGGCAGGGCGAGGCTACACCTTC. Its protein product is CASSLRAGRGYTF.

This chain joins TRBV7-2 and TRBJ2-5, with D possibly matching TRBD2 (6 bases). V was cut by 0 bases and J by 4 bases, with 9 bases left in between. The CDR3 contains 14 residues. CDR1 and CDR2 from the germline V gene are SGHTA and FQGNSA. The CDR3 here is CASSLAGGRETQYF. In nucleotides, the CDR3 is TGTGCCAGCAGCTTAGCGGGAGGTCGAGAGACCCAGTACTTC.

This clone appeared once. The chain joins TRBV5-1 to TRBJ1-1; no firm D call. The CDR3 sequence is 13 residues long. Trimming cost V 4 bases and J 0 bases, with 7 bases left between them. Germline V gives CDR1 SGHRS, CDR2 YFSETQ. The CDR3 reads CASSDRMNTEAFF. The DNA for the CDR3 is TGCGCCAGCAGCGATAGGATGAACACTGAAGCTTTCTTT. The variable domain in full, completed from reference TRBV5-1 and TRBJ1-1, reads KAGVTQTPRYLIKTRGQQVTLSCSPISGHRSVSWYQQTPGQGLQFLFEYFSETQRNKGNFPGRFSGRQFSNSRSEMNVSTLELGDSALYLCASSDRMNTEAFFGQGTRLTVV.

The chain carries TRBV5-5 and TRBJ1-3; possibly TRBD1 for D (6 bases). From germline, CDR1 is SGHKS and CDR2 YYEKEE (reference sequence). V was pared by 5 bases and J by 0 bases, with 12 bases between. The CDR3 sequence is 15 residues long. CDR3 coding DNA: TGTGCCAGCAGTCACAGGGAAAGCTCTGGAAACACCATATATTTT. Its protein is CASSHRESSGNTIYF.

This clone was seen just once. This chain joins TRBV6-1 and TRBJ2-7; D is perhaps TRBD2 (5 bases). The CDR3 spans 15 residues. In germline, CDR1 is MNHNS, CDR2 SASEGT. Trimming pared 2 bases from V and 0 bases from J, leaving 11 bases between. CDR3 protein: CASSETSGSSYEQYF. CDR3 nucleotides: TGTGCCAGCAGTGAAACATCGGGGAGCTCCTACGAGCAGTACTTC.

This chain connects TRBV11-2 to TRBJ2-1; 7 bases map to TRBD2. The junction had 3 bases not matched to a gene; V was cut back by 1 base and J by 6 bases. Looked up from germline, CDR1 is SGHAT and CDR2 is FQNNGV. This CDR3 is 14 amino acids long. The CDR3 region is CASSLGRERNEQFF. The CDR3 DNA follows: TGTGCCAGCAGCTTAGGGCGGGAGCGCAATGAGCAGTTCTTC. The full variable domain, completed using reference TRBV11-2 and TRBJ2-1, is EAGVAQSPRYKIIEKRQSVAFWCNPISGHATLYWYQQILGQGPKLLIQFQNNGVVDDSQLPKDRFSAERLKGVDSTLKIQPAKLEDSAVYLCASSLGRERNEQFFGPGTRLTVL.

V is TRBV29-1 and J is TRBJ1-2, with 10 bases that match TRBD1. CDR3 length: 18 residues. Germline values: CDR1 SQVTM, CDR2 ANQGSEA. V lost 4 bases and J lost 6; bases outside the gene matches: 20. Here the CDR3 DNA reads TGCAGCGTTGGGCTTCCGGGACAGGGGTCCCCATCGAGCCATGGCTACACCTTC. It is translated as CSVGLPGQGSPSSHGYTF.

This clone was detected once. CDR3 nucleotides: TGCAGTGCTAGTACCAATGGCTACACCTTC. It codes for CSASTNGYTF. This rearrangement joins TRBV20-1 to TRBJ1-2; no definite D call. In germline, CDR1 is DFQATT, CDR2 SNEGSKA (reference sequence). The V gene lost 3 bases and the J gene lost 6 bases, with 5 bases spanning the gap. The length of the CDR3 is 10 residues.

The chain couples TRBV7-2 to TRBJ2-3; perhaps TRBD1 as D (5 bases). The CDR3 length is 16 residues. V shed 2 bases and J shed 0 bases, with 12 bases lying between them. Germline CDR1 SGHTA, CDR2 FQGNSA. CDR3 protein: CASSLRGTTSTDTQYF. The CDR3 nucleotides read TGTGCCAGCAGCTTAAGGGGTACAACTAGCACAGATACGCAGTATTTT.

J is TRBJ1-5 and V is TRBV6-5; tentative D call: TRBD1 (5 bases). The germline V gene has CDR1 MNHEY and CDR2 SVGAGI. The CDR3 has 13 residues. V shed 5 bases and J shed 4 bases, with 9 bases lying between them. In DNA, the CDR3 is TGTGCCAGCAGTCAGCAGGGTAATCAGCCCCAGCATTTT. Translating it yields CASSQQGNQPQHF.